This TCR beta chain was identified during a study of shared clonotypes between healthy human individuals. Measured with immunoSEQ multiplex PCR; TCRdb has only the in-frame clones, and not every one. The sample carries about 680,000 clones, roughly 78% recorded once. The V end lost 2 bases, the J end lost 2 bases, and 8 bases lay between the germline ends. Looked up from germline, CDR1 is SGHRS and CDR2 is YFSETQ. The CDR3 runs to 15 residues. Concerning this clone itself: Its antigen remains unidentified.

The study, taken as a whole, reports: Against clonotypes common to all four donors, non-shared ones had lower generation probabilities.

V gene TRBV5-1 combines with J gene TRBJ2-6; D is possibly TRBD1 (6 bases). The sample taken for sequencing was memory CD4+ T cells sorted from blood. Subset described: CD45RA-negative fraction. The sequence came from a woman aged 25 to 39 in good health. The CDR3 is CASSFNRAGANVLTF. CDR3 nucleotides: TGCGCCAGCAGCTTCAACAGGGCTGGGGCCAACGTCCTGACTTTC.